This T cell receptor (beta chain) was recorded in a study of cytomegalovirus exposure and HLA in healthy donors. Study observations and caveats: Reports described diagnosis of cytomegalovirus status by the classifier as highly specific and sensitive.

Primers for the PCR totalled 60 Vbeta and 13 Jbeta. Measured with immunoSEQ multiplex PCR; TCRdb has only the in-frame clones, and not every one. The table lists 75,000 to 90,000 clones, approximately 79% of them singletons. J lost 8 bases, V lost 5 bases, and 14 bases had no gene match. Germline CDR1 SGHAT, CDR2 FQNNGV. CDR3 length: 15 amino acids. Concerning this clone itself: What it binds is not known.

The clonotype comes from a human donor in good health. The sequenced sample consisted of PBMCs. This chain joins TRBV11-2 and TRBJ2-5; 7 nucleotides match TRBD2. CDR3 DNA: TGTGCCAGCAGCACACAATGGACTAGTACAACTACCCAGTACTTC. Protein: CASSTQWTSTTTQYF.